The 18 T cell receptor beta chains listed next were all sequenced from one sample in a study of cytomegalovirus exposure and HLA in healthy donors. Primers included in the PCR were 60 Vbeta and 13 Jbeta primers. Profiling relied on immunoSEQ multiplex PCR, and the TCRdb table lists in-frame clones only, not all of them. The repertoire has roughly 110,000 clones, 60% to 80% of them found once; the top ten carry about 2.5%. The sequenced material came from PBMCs. The receptor set was obtained from a man between 40 and 49 years old in good health and CMV-seronegative.

The chain employs TRBV13 and TRBJ2-5, with TRBD2 matching 8 bases. Germline lookup yields CDR1 PRHDT and CDR2 FYEKMQ (reference sequence). The CDR3 extends over 14 amino acids. V trimming: 8 bases; J trimming: 1 base; junction bases outside the gene matches: 6. The CDR3 region has the DNA TGTGCCAGCGCGCGCGGGGGGTCCCAAGAGACCCAGTACTTC. As protein: CASARGGSQETQYF.

V gene TRBV27 combines with J gene TRBJ1-4; 8 nucleotides match TRBD1. V gave up 10 bases and J gave up 5 bases; unmatched junction bases: 6. This CDR3 is 13 amino acids long. Germline values: CDR1 MNHEY, CDR2 SMNVEV (reference sequence). CDR3 protein: CATRQGSNEKLFF. The CDR3, as DNA: TGTGCCACCCGACAGGGGTCGAATGAAAAACTGTTTTTT.

This clone was counted only a few times. This chain uses TRBV5-5 with TRBJ1-4; no firm D call. V was trimmed by 2 bases and J by 5 bases, leaving 4 bases between them. The CDR3 consists of 12 residues. The V gene's germline CDR1 is SGHKS and CDR2 YYEKEE (reference sequence). In DNA, the CDR3 is TGTGCCAGCAGCTTCTTGAATGAAAAACTGTTTTTT. Encoded protein: CASSFLNEKLFF. Variable domain in full (rest from reference TRBV5-5 and TRBJ1-4): DAGVTQSPTHLIKTRGQQVTLRCSPISGHKSVSWYQQVLGQGPQFIFQYYEKEERGRGNFPDRFSARQFPNYSSELNVNALLLGDSALYLCASSFLNEKLFFGSGTQLSVL.

A few counts support this clone. The CDR3 bases are TGCAGCGTTGAGGGCGGGGGCGAAAAGACCAATGAGCAGTTCTTC. Its translation: CSVEGGGEKTNEQFF. The rearrangement links TRBV29-1 to TRBJ2-1; maybe TRBD2 (7 bases). Trimming pared 3 bases from V and 6 bases from J, leaving 18 bases between. The germline V gene encodes CDR1 SQVTM and CDR2 ANQGSEA. The CDR3 covers 15 residues.

J is TRBJ2-1 and V is TRBV6-1, with 7 bases fitting TRBD1. This CDR3 contains 13 residues. The germline V gene has CDR1 MNHNS and CDR2 SASEGT. V lost 5 bases to trimming and J lost 8 bases; unmatched junction nucleotides: 6. The CDR3 nucleotides are TGTGCCAGCAGTAGACAGGGAATCCATGAGCAGTTCTTC. Translation gives CASSRQGIHEQFF.

Here the CDR3 DNA reads TGTGCCAGCAGCGATACACGATCCGAAGCTTTCTTT. Its translation is CASSDTRSEAFF. V gene TRBV7-9 combines with J gene TRBJ1-1; D not certain. V was trimmed by 5 bases and J by 8 bases, leaving 12 bases between them. The CDR3 is 12 residues long. Germline V gene lookup returns CDR1 SEHNR and CDR2 FQNEAQ (reference sequence).

This clone was seen only once. V is TRBV27 and J is TRBJ1-2, with D possibly being TRBD1 (6 bases). V gave up 2 bases and J gave up 8 bases, with 15 bases separating them. CDR1 and CDR2 from the germline V gene are MNHEY and SMNVEV (reference sequence). The CDR3 is 14 amino acids. CDR3 region: CASSLRGGPIGYTF. The CDR3 DNA reads as TGTGCCAGCAGTTTAAGGGGGGGCCCTATAGGCTACACCTTC.

Comment on this clone: Other DNA sequences in the sample encode the same CDR3. The chain combines TRBV7-9 with TRBJ1-1, with D hard to call. The CDR3 has 13 residues. Per the germline V gene, CDR1 is SEHNR and CDR2 is FQNEAQ (reference sequence). V was cut by 5 bases and J by 1 base, with 8 bases left in between. In DNA form, the CDR3 reads TGTGCCAGCAGCCTTCAGGAGAACACTGAAGCTTTCTTT. Its translation is CASSLQENTEAFF. The whole variable domain, remainder taken from reference TRBV7-9 and TRBJ1-1, is DTGVSQNPRHKITKRGQNVTFRCDPISEHNRLYWYRQTLGQGPEFLTYFQNEAQLEKSRLLSDRFSAERPKGSFSTLEIQRTEQGDSAMYLCASSLQENTEAFFGQGTRLTVV.

The gene calls are TRBV5-1 and TRBJ2-2; 7 bases align to TRBD1. CDR1 and CDR2 from the germline V gene are SGHRS and YFSETQ. The CDR3 covers 17 residues. V shed 2 bases, J shed 0 bases, and the junction held 7 bases outside the gene matches. Here the CDR3 DNA reads TGCGCCAGCAGCTTAAAACTCGGGACAGCGAACACCGGGGAGCTGTTTTTT. Translation: CASSLKLGTANTGELFF.

The chain employs TRBV19 and TRBJ1-4, with D possibly being TRBD1 (6 bases). Germline-derived CDR1 and CDR2 are LNHDA and SQIVND (reference sequence). The CDR3 contains 14 residues. V lost 2 bases, J lost 8 bases, and 12 bases lay in between. This CDR3 reads CASSISGVVEKLFF. CDR3 DNA: TGTGCCAGTAGTATATCAGGGGTTGTCGAAAAACTGTTTTTT.

The rearrangement links TRBV19 to TRBJ1-1; D gene ambiguous. Trimming took 4 bases from V and 1 from J, leaving 13 bases between them. CDR1 is LNHDA, CDR2 SQIVND, per germline (reference sequence). The CDR3 loop spans 15 amino acids. Written as DNA, the CDR3 is TGTGCCAGTAGTACCTCCACGAGGCCGAACACTGAAGCTTTCTTT. This codes for CASSTSTRPNTEAFF.

The table lists this clone with a few counts. V and J are TRBV2 and TRBJ1-4; TRBD1 matches 7 bases. The CDR3 has 13 amino acids. V dropped 8 bases and J dropped 5; count of bases not matched to a gene: 5. Germline CDR1 reads SNHLY; CDR2 reads FYNNEI. Here the CDR3 DNA reads TGTGCCAGCGTTCGCAGGGGGAATGAAAAACTGTTTTTT. Amino acid sequence: CASVRRGNEKLFF.

The rearrangement links TRBV11-2 to TRBJ2-1; tentative D call: TRBD1 (5 bases). Germline-derived CDR1 and CDR2 are SGHAT and FQNNGV. The ends were cut back, 1 base at V and 2 bases at J, with 18 bases in the middle. The CDR3 is 18 amino acids. The CDR3 DNA reads as TGTGCCAGCAGCTTAGTGGGGAAAAGTTGGGGCGCCTACAATGAGCAGTTCTTC. Encoded protein: CASSLVGKSWGAYNEQFF.

There are a few counts of this clone. The chain couples TRBV14 to TRBJ1-3, with TRBD1 identical over 9 bases. J lost 2 bases, V lost 7 bases, and 12 bases had no gene match. This CDR3 is built from 17 residues. Germline CDR1 reads SGHDN; CDR2 reads FVKESK. The CDR3: CASIYGGTGKTGNTIYF. CDR3 DNA sequence: TGTGCCAGCATTTACGGCGGGACAGGGAAGACTGGAAACACCATATATTTT.

This clone was seen just once. DNA of the CDR3: TGTGCCAGCAGCTTAGCCCTTACAGACAACTCCGGGGAGCTGTTTTTT. It is translated as CASSLALTDNSGELFF. The V call is TRBV7-8, the J call TRBJ2-2, with D hard to call. The CDR3 contains 16 residues. The germline V and J ends were trimmed by 0 bases and 6 bases, with 14 bases remaining between them. Germline V gene sequence: CDR1 SGHVS, CDR2 FQNEAQ.

The rearrangement links TRBV2 to TRBJ1-1, with D unresolved. Trimming shortened V by 6 bases and J by 6 bases, and 11 bases separated the two germline ends. This CDR3 has 12 amino acids. The germline gives CDR1 SNHLY, CDR2 FYNNEI. Here the CDR3 reads CASRPRSSEAFF. DNA of the CDR3: TGTGCCAGCAGACCCAGGTCCTCTGAAGCTTTCTTT.

This clone was recorded once. The genes are TRBV4-1 and TRBJ2-3; D unresolved. The CDR3 length is 15 residues. Trimming removed 1 base at V and 4 bases at J, with 12 bases between. Germline CDR1 is MGHRA and CDR2 is YSYEKL. The CDR3 DNA reads TGCGCCAGCAGCCAAGGCCGGAGTTGGTCAGATACGCAGTATTTT. This codes for CASSQGRSWSDTQYF.

The chain links TRBV11-1 to TRBJ2-3; 8 nucleotides align to TRBD2. The junction had 7 bases not matched to a gene; V was cut back by 5 bases and J by 3 bases. The CDR3 is made up of 15 amino acids. Germline V lookup: CDR1 SGHAT, CDR2 FQDESV (reference sequence). The CDR3 DNA reads as TGTGCCAGCAGCCCCGGGAGGGGGTTAACAGATACGCAGTATTTT. Amino acids: CASSPGRGLTDTQYF.